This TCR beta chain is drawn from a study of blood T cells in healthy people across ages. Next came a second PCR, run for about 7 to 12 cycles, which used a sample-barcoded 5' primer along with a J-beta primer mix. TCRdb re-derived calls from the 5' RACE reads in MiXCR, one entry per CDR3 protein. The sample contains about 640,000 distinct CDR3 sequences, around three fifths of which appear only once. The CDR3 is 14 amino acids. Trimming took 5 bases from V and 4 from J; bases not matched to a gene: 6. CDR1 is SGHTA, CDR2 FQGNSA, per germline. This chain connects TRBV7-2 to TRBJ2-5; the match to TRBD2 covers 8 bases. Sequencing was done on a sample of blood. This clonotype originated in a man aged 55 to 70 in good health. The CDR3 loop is CASSRAGGVETQYF. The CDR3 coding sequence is TGTGCCAGCAGCCGAGCCGGGGGGGTAGAGACCCAGTACTTC.